Below, 10 T cell receptor beta chains from the same sample are listed, as sequenced in a study of cytomegalovirus exposure and HLA in healthy donors. The assay was immunoSEQ multiplex PCR, and TCRdb's table has in-frame clones only and misses some. This table holds under 150,000 clones, more than 75% found once. The sample was PBMCs. The origin of the receptors is a man in his late teens or twenties in good health and CMV-seropositive.

The rearrangement links TRBV6-1 to TRBJ1-1; maybe TRBD1 (5 bases). This CDR3 region has 15 residues. Germline CDR1 and CDR2: MNHNS and SASEGT. V was cut by 8 bases and J by 1 base, with 17 bases left in between. CDR3 region: CASSQKGAGNTEAFF. CDR3 nucleotide sequence: TGTGCCAGCTCCCAAAAAGGGGCCGGGAACACTGAAGCTTTCTTT.

The V gene is TRBV7-2, the J gene TRBJ2-5, with 10 nucleotides matching TRBD1. CDR1 is SGHTA, CDR2 FQGNSA, per germline. The length of the CDR3 is 17 residues. J was trimmed by 3 bases and V by 5 bases; bases with no gene match: 12. CDR3: CASSPTPTGGWEETQYF. The DNA of the CDR3 is TGTGCCAGCAGCCCGACCCCGACAGGGGGCTGGGAAGAGACCCAGTACTTC.

This chain uses TRBV7-9 with TRBJ2-1; 12 bases are shared with TRBD1. This CDR3 comprises 17 residues. V lost 8 bases and J lost 6; bases outside the gene matches: 14. Germline V gives CDR1 SEHNR, CDR2 FQNEAQ (reference sequence). DNA for the CDR3: TGTGCCAGCCCGCCGGGACAGGGGGCCGGCCCCGCCAATGAGCAGTTCTTC. Amino acid sequence: CASPPGQGAGPANEQFF.

The table lists this clone with a count of one. The chain uses TRBV5-6 and TRBJ2-3; D not certain. This CDR3 is 11 amino acids long. The germline CDR1 and CDR2 sequences are SGHDT and YYEEEE. Trimming took 4 bases from V and 6 from J, leaving 6 bases between them. The CDR3 bases are TGTGCCAGCAGCCTTAGCGATACGCAGTATTTT. It encodes CASSLSDTQYF.

The chain recombines TRBV30 with TRBJ2-5, with D possibly TRBD2 on 5 matching bases. Germline V gene data show CDR1 as GTSNPN and CDR2 as SVGIG (reference sequence). The V and J ends lost 3 bases and 11 bases respectively, with 13 bases between them. This CDR3 has 11 residues. CDR3 sequence: CAWSGAAPQYF. CDR3 in DNA: TGTGCCTGGAGCGGAGCGGCACCTCAGTACTTC. Based on the CDR3 plus reference TRBV30 and TRBJ2-5, the full variable domain is SQTIHQWPATLVQPVGSPLSLECTVEGTSNPNLYWYRQAAGRGLQLLFYSVGIGQISSEVPQNLSASRPQDRQFILSSKKLLLSDSGFYLCAWSGAAPQYFGPGTRLLVL.

The CDR3 spells CASSLAGSNTGELFF. In nucleotides, the CDR3 is TGTGCCAGCAGCTTAGCCGGTTCGAACACCGGGGAGCTGTTTTTT. V gene TRBV7-6 combines with J gene TRBJ2-2; D is uncertain. Trimming stripped 0 bases from V and 0 bases from J, with 5 bases between. The CDR3 is 15 amino acids. CDR1 and CDR2 (germline): SGHVS, FNYEAQ. Variable domain in full (rest from reference TRBV7-6 and TRBJ2-2): GAGVSQSPRYKVTKRGQDVALRCDPISGHVSLYWYRQALGQGPEFLTYFNYEAQQDKSGLPNDRFSAERPEGSISTLTIQRTEQRDSAMYRCASSLAGSNTGELFFGEGSRLTVL.

The genes are TRBV27 and TRBJ2-5; TRBD2 matches 10 bases. This CDR3 contains 13 residues. With 6 bases clipped from V and 4 bases from J, the junction kept 2 bases outside the gene matches. CDR1 is MNHEY and CDR2 is SMNVEV in the germline V gene (reference sequence). CDR3 in DNA: TGTGCCAGCAGCCGACTAGCGGGAGAGACCCAGTACTTC. Amino acids: CASSRLAGETQYF.

The chain uses TRBV6-1 and TRBJ1-6; no firm D call. Germline-derived CDR1 and CDR2 are MNHNS and SASEGT. This CDR3 is built from 15 residues. The V end was cut by 9 bases, the J end by 4 bases, with 16 bases between. CDR3 in DNA: TGTGCCAGTACTCCTGGGGAGGGTTATAATTCACCCCTCCACTTT. Its translation: CASTPGEGYNSPLHF.

The genes are TRBV5-1 and TRBJ2-7; 8 bases align to TRBD1. The CDR3 loop spans 15 amino acids. CDR1 SGHRS and CDR2 YFSETQ come from the germline V gene. V gave up 7 bases and J gave up 3 bases; unmatched junction bases: 12. The CDR3 loop reads CASSPFPGQVYEQYF. CDR3 coding DNA: TGCGCCAGCTCTCCCTTCCCGGGACAGGTCTACGAGCAGTACTTC.

V is TRBV6-1 and J is TRBJ2-2; 9 nucleotides align to TRBD1. The CDR3 totals 14 residues. Unmatched junction bases numbered 1, after V lost 5 bases and J lost 3 bases. CDR1 is MNHNS and CDR2 is SASEGT in the germline V gene. This chain's CDR3 is CASSRTGDTGELFF. In nucleotides, the CDR3 is TGTGCCAGCAGTCGGACAGGGGACACCGGGGAGCTGTTTTTT.